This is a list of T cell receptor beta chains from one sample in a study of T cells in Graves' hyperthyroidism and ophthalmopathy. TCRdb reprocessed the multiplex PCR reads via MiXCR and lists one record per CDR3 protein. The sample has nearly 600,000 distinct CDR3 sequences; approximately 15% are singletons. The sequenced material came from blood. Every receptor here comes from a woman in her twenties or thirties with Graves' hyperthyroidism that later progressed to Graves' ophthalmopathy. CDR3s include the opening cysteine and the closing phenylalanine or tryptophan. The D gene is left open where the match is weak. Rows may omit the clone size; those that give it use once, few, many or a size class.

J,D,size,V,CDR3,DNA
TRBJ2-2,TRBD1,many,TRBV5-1,CASSLGGGAYTGELFF,TGCGCCAGCAGCTTGGGAGGGGGCGCTTACACCGGGGAGCTGTTTTTT
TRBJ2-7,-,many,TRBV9,CASSVAAGVQYEQYF,TGTGCCAGCAGCGTAGCAGCAGGGGTACAGTACGAGCAGTACTTC
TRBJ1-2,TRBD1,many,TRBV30,CAWSTGQGVFYGYTF,TGTGCCTGGAGTACCGGACAGGGGGTATTCTATGGCTACACCTTC
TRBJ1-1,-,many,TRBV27,CASSSPGSGIEAFF,TGTGCCAGCAGTTCCCCTGGCTCGGGAATTGAAGCTTTCTTT
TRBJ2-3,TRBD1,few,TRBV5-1,CASSLQGQGARDTQYF,TGCGCCAGCAGCTTACAAGGACAGGGGGCACGAGATACGCAGTATTTT
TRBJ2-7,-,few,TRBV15,CATSRGVGTDYEQYF,TGTGCCACCAGCAGGGGTGTCGGGACTGACTACGAGCAGTACTTC
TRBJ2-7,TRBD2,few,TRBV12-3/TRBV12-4,CASSPTSGSLSYEQYF,TGTGCCAGCAGTCCCACTAGCGGGAGTCTCTCCTACGAGCAGTACTTC
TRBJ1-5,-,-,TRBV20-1,CSASGFSNQPQHF,TGCAGTGCTTCGGGATTCTCCAATCAGCCCCAGCATTTT
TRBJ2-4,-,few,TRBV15,CATSRESRGLYKNIQYF,TGTGCCACCAGCAGGGAATCCAGGGGACTCTACAAAAACATTCAGTACTTC
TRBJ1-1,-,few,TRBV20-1,CSARGTDSTEAFF,TGCAGTGCCCGTGGGACGGACTCCACTGAAGCTTTCTTT
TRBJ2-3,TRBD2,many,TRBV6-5,CASSYPVAGGPTDTQYF,TGTGCCAGCAGTTACCCAGTAGCGGGAGGGCCAACAGATACGCAGTATTTT
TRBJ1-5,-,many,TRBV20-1,CSASRGDSNQPQHF,TGCAGTGCCTCGAGAGGGGATAGCAATCAGCCCCAGCATTTT
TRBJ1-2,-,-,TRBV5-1,CASNPEDIPYGYTF,TGCGCCAGCAACCCAGAGGACATACCCTATGGCTACACCTTC
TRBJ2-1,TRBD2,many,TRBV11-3,CASSQGTSGAEQFF,TGTGCCAGCAGCCAAGGGACTAGCGGGGCAGAGCAGTTCTTC
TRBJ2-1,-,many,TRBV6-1,CASTPSRETAYNEQFF,TGTGCCAGCACCCCCTCCAGGGAAACAGCCTACAATGAGCAGTTCTTC
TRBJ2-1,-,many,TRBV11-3,CASSTEGRYEQFF,TGTGCCAGCTCGACGGAGGGTCGCTATGAGCAGTTCTTC
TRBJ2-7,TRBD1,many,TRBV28,CASSLVLTGSSYEQYF,TGTGCCAGCAGTTTAGTCTTGACAGGGAGCTCCTACGAGCAGTACTTC
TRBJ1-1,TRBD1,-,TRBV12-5,CASGLRGGMNTEAFF,TGTGCTAGTGGCCTCAGAGGGGGCATGAACACTGAAGCTTTCTTT
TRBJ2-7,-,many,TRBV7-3,CASSLLQGGEQYF,TGTGCCAGCAGCCTCTTACAGGGAGGGGAGCAGTACTTC
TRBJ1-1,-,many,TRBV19,CATIPGGTEAFF,TGTGCCACCATTCCAGGAGGCACTGAAGCTTTCTTT
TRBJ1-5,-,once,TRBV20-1,CSAPRDQPQHF,TGCAGTGCCCCCAGGGATCAGCCCCAGCATTTT
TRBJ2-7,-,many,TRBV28,CASSLMGLHSYEQYF,TGTGCCAGCAGTTTAATGGGGCTCCACTCCTACGAGCAGTACTTC
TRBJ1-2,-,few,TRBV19,CASSIDFGVSSIGYTF,TGTGCCAGTAGTATAGATTTCGGGGTTTCTTCTATTGGCTACACCTTC
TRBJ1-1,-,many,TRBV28,CASTVTVNTEAFF,TGTGCCAGCACCGTCACAGTGAACACTGAAGCTTTCTTT
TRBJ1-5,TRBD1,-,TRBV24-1,CATSDAAGGFGQPQHF,TGTGCCACCAGTGATGCCGCAGGGGGCTTCGGACAGCCCCAGCATTTT
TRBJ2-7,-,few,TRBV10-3,CAILDGDGEQYF,TGTGCCATCCTGGACGGCGACGGCGAGCAGTACTTC
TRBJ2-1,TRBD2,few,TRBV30,CAWSLAGGSYNEQFF,TGTGCCTGGAGTTTAGCGGGAGGTTCCTACAATGAGCAGTTCTTC
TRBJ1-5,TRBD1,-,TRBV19,CASSPTSGTGGRGNQPQHF,TGTGCCAGTAGCCCTACCTCCGGGACAGGGGGCCGAGGCAATCAGCCCCAGCATTTT
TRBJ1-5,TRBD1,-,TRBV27,CASSLGTGAGEAPQHF,TGTGCCAGCAGTTTGGGAACAGGGGCGGGGGAAGCGCCCCAGCATTTT
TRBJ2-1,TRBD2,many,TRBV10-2,CASSPLAGGYEQFF,TGCGCCAGCAGTCCACTTGCGGGGGGCTATGAGCAGTTCTTC
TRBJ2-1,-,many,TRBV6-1,CASQDLYNEQFF,TGTGCCAGCCAGGACCTCTACAATGAGCAGTTCTTC
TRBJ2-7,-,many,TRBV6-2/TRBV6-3,CASSYGRYSYKQYF,TGTGCCAGCAGTTACGGGAGATACTCCTACAAGCAGTACTTC
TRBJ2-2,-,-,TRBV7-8,CASSRLFETGELFF,TGTGCCAGCAGCCGCTTATTTGAAACCGGGGAGCTGTTTTTT
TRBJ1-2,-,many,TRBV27,CASSSSTGPAYGYTF,TGTGCCAGCAGTTCATCAACAGGTCCAGCCTATGGCTACACCTTC
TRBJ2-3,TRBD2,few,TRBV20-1,CSANSPVTSGADTQYF,TGCAGTGCCAATTCGCCGGTGACTAGCGGGGCAGATACGCAGTATTTT
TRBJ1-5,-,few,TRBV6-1,CASSETSLRQPQHF,TGTGCCAGCAGTGAAACCAGCTTAAGGCAGCCCCAGCATTTT
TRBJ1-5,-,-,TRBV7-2,CASSPNSQPQHF,TGTGCCAGCAGCCCAAATTCTCAGCCCCAGCATTTT
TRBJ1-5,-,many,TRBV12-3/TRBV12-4,CASSRGRPQHF,TGTGCCAGCAGTCGGGGTCGGCCCCAGCATTTT
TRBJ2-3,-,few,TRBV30,CALRTSTDTQYF,TGTGCCTTACGTACTAGCACAGATACGCAGTATTTT
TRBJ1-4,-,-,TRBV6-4,CASSEAAGSGGDLREKLFF,TGTGCCAGCAGTGAAGCGGCCGGTTCCGGGGGCGACTTGCGCGAAAAACTGTTTTTT
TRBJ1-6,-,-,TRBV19,CASSIGQKNPPLHF,TGTGCCAGTAGTATCGGGCAAAAAAATCCACCCCTCCACTTT
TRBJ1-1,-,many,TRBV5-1,CASSLEWENTEAFF,TGCGCCAGCAGCTTGGAATGGGAGAACACTGAAGCTTTCTTT
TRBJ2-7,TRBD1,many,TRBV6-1,CASSTSRDRGAYEQYF,TGTGCCAGCAGTACCTCCCGGGACAGGGGAGCCTACGAGCAGTACTTC
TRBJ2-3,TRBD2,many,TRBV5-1,CASSPFSGRYSDTQYF,TGCGCCAGCAGCCCCTTTAGCGGGAGGTACTCGGATACGCAGTATTTT
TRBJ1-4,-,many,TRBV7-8,CASSPRAATNEKLFF,TGTGCCAGCAGCCCCCGGGCAGCAACTAATGAAAAACTGTTTTTT
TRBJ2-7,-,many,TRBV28,CASSLPYRARNEQYF,TGTGCCAGCAGTTTACCTTACAGGGCCCGGAACGAGCAGTACTTC
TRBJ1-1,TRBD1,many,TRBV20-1,CSARVRTGGYTEAFF,TGCAGTGCTAGAGTTAGGACAGGGGGATACACTGAAGCTTTCTTT
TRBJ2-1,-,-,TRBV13,CASSWPTGPGWFF,TGTGCCAGCAGCTGGCCTACAGGGCCGGGGTGGTTCTTC
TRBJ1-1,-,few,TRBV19,CAGTPTGAGASTEAFF,TGTGCCGGTACCCCGACGGGAGCGGGGGCCAGCACTGAAGCTTTCTTT
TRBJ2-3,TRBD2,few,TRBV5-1,CASSSGPTSGSTDTQYF,TGCGCCAGCAGCTCCGGCCCGACTAGCGGAAGCACAGATACGCAGTATTTT
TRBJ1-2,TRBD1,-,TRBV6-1,CASSGGQSYGYTF,TGTGCCAGCAGTGGGGGACAGTCCTATGGCTACACCTTC
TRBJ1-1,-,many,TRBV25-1,CASSDNGPTEAFF,TGTGCCAGCAGTGATAACGGCCCCACTGAAGCTTTCTTT
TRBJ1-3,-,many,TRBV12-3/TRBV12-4,CASSQGHSGNTIYF,TGTGCCAGCAGCCAGGGGCACTCTGGAAACACCATATATTTT
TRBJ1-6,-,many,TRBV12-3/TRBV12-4,CASSFRGNEDSPLHF,TGTGCCAGCAGTTTTCGGGGGAACGAGGATTCACCCCTCCACTTT
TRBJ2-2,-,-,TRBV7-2,CASSQDRFANTGELFF,TGTGCCAGCAGCCAAGACCGGTTCGCGAACACCGGGGAGCTGTTTTTT
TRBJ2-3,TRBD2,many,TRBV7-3,CASSYTVAGGPSGGNPLQYF,TGTGCCAGCAGTTATACGGTAGCGGGAGGGCCGAGTGGGGGGAACCCTCTGCAGTATTTT
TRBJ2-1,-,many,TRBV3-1,CASSQEGQSSYNEQFF,TGTGCCAGCAGCCAAGAAGGGCAGAGCTCCTACAATGAGCAGTTCTTC
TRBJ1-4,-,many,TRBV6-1,CASRMDRGDEKLFF,TGTGCCAGCAGGATGGACAGAGGTGATGAAAAACTGTTTTTT
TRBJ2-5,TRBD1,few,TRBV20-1,CSAREGGTGPNQETQYF,TGCAGTGCTAGAGAAGGAGGGACAGGGCCTAACCAAGAGACCCAGTACTTC
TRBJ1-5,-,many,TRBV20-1,CSAREGDFHQHF,TGCAGTGCTAGGGAGGGGGACTTCCACCAGCATTTT